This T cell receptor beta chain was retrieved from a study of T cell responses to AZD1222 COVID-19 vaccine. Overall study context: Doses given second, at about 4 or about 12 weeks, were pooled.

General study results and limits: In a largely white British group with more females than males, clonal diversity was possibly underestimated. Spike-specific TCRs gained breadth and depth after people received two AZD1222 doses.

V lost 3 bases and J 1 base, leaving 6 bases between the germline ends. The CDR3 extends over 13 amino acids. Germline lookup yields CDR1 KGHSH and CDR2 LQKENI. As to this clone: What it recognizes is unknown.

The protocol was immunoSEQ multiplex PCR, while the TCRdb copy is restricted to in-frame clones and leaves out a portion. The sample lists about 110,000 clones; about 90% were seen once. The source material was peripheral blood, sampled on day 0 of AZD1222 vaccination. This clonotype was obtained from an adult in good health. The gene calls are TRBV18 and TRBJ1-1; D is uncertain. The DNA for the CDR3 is TGTGCCAGCTCACCCTCACAGAACACTGAAGCTTTCTTT. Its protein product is CASSPSQNTEAFF.